These 22 T cell receptor beta chains were all obtained from the same sample, sequenced in a study of synovial regulatory T cells in juvenile arthritis. Findings and limits, study-wide: Inflammation-associated Treg cells in blood had less TCR diversity than the remaining blood Treg cells.

No antigen has been identified for these receptors. Assay used: immunoSEQ multiplex PCR; TCRdb lists only in-frame clones, some missing. Seen in this sample are over 7,500 clones; the ten most common clones hold about 1.7%. Specimen: Treg cells from blood. Subset indicated: HLA-DR+ inflammation-associated blood Treg cells. The receptors derive from a donor younger than 30 with juvenile idiopathic arthritis.

The V and J genes are TRBV5-1 and TRBJ1-1. This CDR3 contains 13 residues. The nucleotide record is missing. Germline V gene sequence: CDR1 SGHRS, CDR2 YFSETQ. The CDR3 sequence is CASSLNGYTEAFF.

According to its frequency, this clone is medium-sized. The chain has TRBV6-1 and TRBJ2-5; the D call from TCRdb, TRBD2, cannot be confirmed without DNA. CDR3 length: 12 amino acids. There is no recorded DNA. Germline-derived CDR1 and CDR2 are MNHNS and SASEGT. CDR3 residues: CASNWYQETQYF.

In terms of frequency, this clone is medium-sized. This rearrangement joins TRBV19 to TRBJ2-7; TCRdb names TRBD1, which stays unverified in the absence of DNA. Germline CDR1 LNHDA, CDR2 SQIVND (reference sequence). The CDR3 is 15 amino acids. Only the protein is available. The CDR3 is CASSLTATRPYEQYF. Combining the CDR3 with reference TRBV19 and TRBJ2-7 gives the whole variable domain DGGITQSPKYLFRKEGQNVTLSCEQNLNHDAMYWYRQDPGQGLRLIYYSQIVNDFQKGDIAEGYSVSREKKESFPLTVTSAQKNPTAFYLCASSLTATRPYEQYFGPGTRLTVT.

This chain's CDR3 is CASRTGGNTIYF. V gene TRBV5-6 combines with J gene TRBJ1-3; TCRdb's D call of TRBD1 is untestable without DNA. The CDR3 length is 12 residues. The protein alone is recorded here. The germline CDR1 and CDR2 sequences are SGHDT and YYEEEE.

The J gene is TRBJ2-5, the V gene TRBV2. The CDR3 loop spans 11 amino acids. DNA was not recorded. CDR1 is SNHLY and CDR2 is FYNNEI in the germline V gene. The CDR3 here is CASRGQETQYF. Together with reference TRBV2 and TRBJ2-5, the CDR3 gives the full variable domain: EPEVTQTPSHQVTQMGQEVILRCVPISNHLYFYWYRQILGQKVEFLVSFYNNEISEKSEIFDDQFSVERPDGSNFTLKIRSTKLEDSAMYFCASRGQETQYFGPGTRLLVL.

This clone registers medium-sized by frequency. This chain links TRBV10-1 with TRBJ2-1; TCRdb selects TRBD2, and the lack of DNA leaves this call unchecked. CDR1 and CDR2 from the germline V gene are WNHNN and SYGVQD (reference sequence). The CDR3 covers 15 residues. No coding sequence is recorded. CDR3 region: CASLGLAGIYNEQFF.

This sequence joins TRBV28 and TRBJ1-2. This CDR3 spans 15 amino acids. No DNA is listed. The germline V gene encodes CDR1 MDHEN and CDR2 SYDVKM. This CDR3 reads CASSLSGRGRGGYTF.

This chain joins TRBV30 and TRBJ1-2; TCRdb's D call of TRBD1 is untestable without DNA. The CDR3 has 12 amino acids. No DNA is listed. Germline V gives CDR1 GTSNPN, CDR2 SVGIG (reference sequence). The CDR3 spells CAWRTTGGNPSF.

This clone registers medium-sized by frequency. The V call is TRBV5-4, the J call TRBJ2-1. The germline gives CDR1 SGHNT, CDR2 YYREEE (reference sequence). The CDR3 runs 13 residues. The record lacks a DNA sequence. The CDR3 protein is CASSLPSYNEQFF.

The CDR3 reads CASSEATGTGDTIYF. The V call is TRBV2, the J call TRBJ1-3; TCRdb proposes TRBD1, but this gene call is untestable without DNA. The germline gives CDR1 SNHLY, CDR2 FYNNEI. This CDR3 contains 15 residues. DNA is not on record.

This clone is called medium-sized (0.01 to 0.1%) based on its frequency. J is TRBJ2-1 and V is TRBV4-2; TCRdb's D call of TRBD2 is untestable without DNA. This CDR3 spans 19 amino acids. No DNA is recorded. CDR1 is LGHNA, CDR2 YNFKEQ, per germline. CDR3 in amino acids: CASSQEGGLAGLLHNEQFF.

V gene TRBV5-4 combines with J gene TRBJ1-2; TCRdb gives TRBD1 as the D gene, but with no DNA this cannot be confirmed. This CDR3 is 16 amino acids long. Nucleotide data are not available. The germline gives CDR1 SGHNT, CDR2 YYREEE (reference sequence). The CDR3 loop reads CASSRGTGVFDDGYTF.

The rearrangement uses TRBV7-8 and TRBJ2-3; the TRBD2 assignment by TCRdb is unverifiable without DNA. Looked up from germline, CDR1 is SGHVS and CDR2 is FQNEAQ. The CDR3 covers 16 residues. The entry carries no DNA sequence. Here the CDR3 reads CASSSAGGPGTDTQYF.

The CDR3 region is CASRGLVQFF. The gene calls are TRBV28 and TRBJ2-1; TCRdb outputs TRBD1, but without DNA this stays unchecked. Germline V gene lookup returns CDR1 MDHEN and CDR2 SYDVKM. The CDR3 totals 10 residues. The nucleotide record is missing.

This CDR3 reads CASSLGDGDDSPLHF. This chain links TRBV4-2 with TRBJ1-6; as DNA is missing, the TRBD1 call by TCRdb cannot be tested. The CDR3 has 15 amino acids. Only the protein sequence is given. CDR1 and CDR2 from the germline V gene are LGHNA and YNFKEQ.

This chain uses TRBV29-1 with TRBJ1-1; the TCRdb call, TRBD1, lacks DNA for checking. The length of the CDR3 is 12 residues. No DNA sequence is on record. CDR1 is SQVTM and CDR2 is ANQGSEA in the germline V gene. CDR3: CSVRQGDTEAFF.

V and J are TRBV4-3 and TRBJ2-3; TCRdb's D gene call, TRBD2, goes unchecked for lack of DNA. Germline V gene lookup returns CDR1 LGHNA and CDR2 YSLEER. This CDR3 comprises 17 residues. A DNA sequence was not provided. CDR3 residues: CASSQAASGRSGYTQYF.

The rearrangement uses TRBV25-1 and TRBJ2-1. Germline CDR1 is MGHDK and CDR2 is SYGVNS. The CDR3 is 12 amino acids. No DNA sequence was recorded. CDR3 loop: CASRGDYNEQFF.

The V gene is TRBV10-3, the J gene TRBJ1-1. This CDR3 contains 15 residues. The protein alone is recorded here. Germline V gene lookup returns CDR1 ENHRY and CDR2 SYGVKD. CDR3 in amino acids: CAISVGAGEDTEAFF.

The chain is built from TRBV5-6 and TRBJ1-4; the TRBD1 assignment by TCRdb is unverifiable without DNA. Per germline, CDR1 SGHDT and CDR2 YYEEEE. The CDR3 spans 15 residues. The entry carries no DNA sequence. CDR3 residues: CASSLLSRSQEKLFF.

The V call is TRBV7-2, the J call TRBJ2-1; the TRBD2 assignment by TCRdb is unverifiable without DNA. Germline V gene lookup returns CDR1 SGHTA and CDR2 FQGNSA. CDR3 size: 16 residues. No DNA sequence is on record. CDR3: CASSLYRVVTYNEQFF.

This sequence joins TRBV27 and TRBJ2-1; TCRdb designates TRBD2, a call that cannot be tested without DNA. CDR1 and CDR2 from the germline V gene are MNHEY and SMNVEV (reference sequence). CDR3 size: 13 residues. Only the protein sequence is given. CDR3 amino acids: CASSFTSGGEQFF.